This T cell receptor beta chain was observed in a study of low-dose radiotherapy and immunotherapy resistance in tumors. Study context: With cycle 1 day 1 as the start, patients took oral aspirin 300 mg daily for four cycles.

Details on this clonotype: The junction shows a germline mismatch at one end, possibly a read error.

Germline-derived CDR1 and CDR2 are SGHVS and FNYEAQ. The CDR3 contains 16 residues. First-strand cDNA relied on TRAV- and TRBV-specific primers spanning alpha and beta chains. The PCR that amplified TCRs ran for 15 to 25 cycles, relying on a constant-region primer and a V-primer adapter. TCRdb re-called the reads through MiXCR, storing one row per CDR3 protein. This repertoire shows about 64,000 distinct CDR3 sequences, less than 30% found once; its top ten account for under 7%. The time point here: before trial treatment. This clonotype was obtained from a male donor with rectosigmoid adenocarcinoma. The V and J genes are TRBV7-6 and TRBJ1-5; D not certain. The specimen was PBMCs, collected before treatment. CDR3: CASTLWRVTGNQPQHF. In DNA, the CDR3 is TGTGCCAGCACCTTATGGAGGGTAACGGGCAATCAGCCCCAGCATTTT.